A selection of T cell receptor beta chains follows, all from one sample in a study of blood T cell repertoires in COVID-19. Data came from immunoSEQ multiplex PCR; TCRdb stores just in-frame clones and leaves some out. Here the sample spans some 390,000 clones, around 91% being singletons. Input material: peripheral blood. The receptors stem from a middle-aged woman with COVID-19, enrolled during active disease. The CDR3 runs from the conserved cysteine through the conserved F or W. The order of the fields is clone size, D gene, V gene, J gene, CDR3 length, CDR3 protein, CDR3 DNA. D genes are given only for firm matches. Clone size is not always given. Where it is, it says once, few, many or a class for expanded clones.

NA	TRBD1	TRBV9	TRBJ1-6	15	CASSVTGVGNSPLHF	TGTGCCAGCAGCGTAACAGGGGTTGGTAATTCACCCCTCCACTTT
NA	NA	TRBV23-1	TRBJ1-5	15	CASSQRGPVHQPQHF	TGCGCCAGCAGTCAAAGGGGTCCGGTACATCAGCCCCAGCATTTT
NA	NA	TRBV28	TRBJ1-2	14	CASSPGGQNYGYTF	TGTGCCAGCAGCCCGGGGGGCCAGAACTATGGCTACACCTTC
NA	NA	TRBV7-8	TRBJ2-1	14	CASSQGLAAYEQFF	TGTGCCAGCAGTCAGGGGTTGGCGGCTTATGAGCAGTTCTTC
NA	TRBD1	TRBV9	TRBJ1-1	17	CASSASGQGMMNTEAFF	TGTGCCAGCAGCGCATCCGGACAGGGAATGATGAACACTGAAGCTTTCTTT
few	TRBD1	TRBV6-5	TRBJ1-1	15	CASTLLTGGNTEAFF	TGTGCCAGCACCCTACTTACAGGGGGGAACACTGAAGCTTTCTTT
NA	NA	TRBV7-2	TRBJ2-1	14	CASNGGSSYNEQFF	TGTGCCAGCAATGGGGGCAGCTCCTACAATGAGCAGTTCTTC
NA	NA	TRBV28	TRBJ1-1	15	CASSLRPHQDTEAFF	TGTGCCAGCAGTCTCAGGCCTCACCAGGACACTGAAGCTTTCTTT
NA	NA	TRBV4-3	TRBJ2-1	17	CASSQDSLTTGYNEQFF	TGCGCCAGCAGCCAAGATTCACTAACCACGGGCTACAATGAGCAGTTCTTC
NA	TRBD1	TRBV28	TRBJ1-2	13	CASREGALGGYTF	TGTGCCAGCCGGGAGGGGGCCTTGGGTGGCTACACCTTC
NA	NA	TRBV4-2	TRBJ2-5	16	CASSPRASVAQETQYF	TGTGCCAGCAGCCCCCGCGCTAGTGTGGCTCAAGAGACCCAGTACTTC
NA	NA	TRBV6-2/TRBV6-3	TRBJ2-4	12	CASSPGGNIQYF	TGTGCCAGCAGCCCAGGAGGAAACATTCAGTACTTC
NA	NA	TRBV19	TRBJ1-2	13	CASKTGRGYGYTF	TGTGCCAGTAAGACCGGTAGAGGCTATGGCTACACCTTC
NA	TRBD1	TRBV3-1/TRBV3-2	TRBJ2-4	19	CASSQDHMDRGLAKNIQYF	TGTGCCAGCAGCCAAGACCACATGGACAGGGGGCTAGCCAAAAACATTCAGTACTTC
NA	TRBD1	TRBV18	TRBJ1-5	16	CASSPLDRGSNQPQHF	TGTGCCAGCTCACCACTTGACAGGGGATCCAATCAGCCCCAGCATTTT
NA	TRBD1	TRBV18	TRBJ2-2	16	CASSPRQGVNTGELFF	TGTGCCAGCTCACCTCGACAGGGAGTGAACACCGGGGAGCTGTTTTTT
NA	TRBD2	TRBV28	TRBJ2-5	13	CASTGEGQETQYF	TGTGCCAGCACCGGGGAGGGGCAAGAGACCCAGTACTTC
NA	TRBD1	TRBV12-3/TRBV12-4	TRBJ1-5	13	CASTGQTNQPQHF	TGTGCCAGCACGGGACAGACCAATCAGCCCCAGCATTTT
NA	NA	TRBV7-2	TRBJ2-1	14	CASSLVLAWGEQFF	TGTGCCAGCAGCTTAGTACTAGCCTGGGGTGAGCAGTTCTTC
NA	NA	TRBV10-3	TRBJ1-4	15	CAIRTPGERGEKLFF	TGTGCCATCAGGACCCCAGGGGAGAGAGGTGAAAAACTGTTTTTT
NA	NA	TRBV28	TRBJ1-2	11	CASSFAGGYTF	TGTGCCAGCAGTTTTGCGGGTGGCTACACCTTC
NA	TRBD2	TRBV7-2	TRBJ2-2	16	CASSLYRLAVTGELFF	TGTGCCAGCAGCTTATATAGACTAGCGGTCACCGGGGAGCTGTTTTTT
NA	NA	TRBV24-1	TRBJ2-7	13	CATTKQGSYEQYF	TGTGCCACCACCAAGCAGGGGTCCTACGAGCAGTACTTC
NA	NA	TRBV12-3/TRBV12-4	TRBJ2-1	13	CASSGRGSNEQFF	TGTGCCAGCAGTGGCCGGGGGTCCAATGAGCAGTTCTTC
NA	TRBD2	TRBV7-3	TRBJ2-1	16	CASSLKMAGGGGEQFF	TGTGCCAGCAGCTTAAAGATGGCGGGGGGAGGCGGTGAGCAGTTCTTC
NA	TRBD1	TRBV6-6	TRBJ1-5	15	CASAKAGGEGKPQHF	TGTGCCAGCGCAAAAGCAGGGGGCGAGGGGAAGCCCCAGCATTTT
NA	TRBD2	TRBV3-1/TRBV3-2	TRBJ2-2	16	CASSLRAGGRTGELFF	TGTGCCAGCAGCCTCAGAGCGGGGGGGCGCACCGGGGAGCTGTTTTTT
NA	NA	TRBV5-1	TRBJ1-4	15	CASSSSGTSNEKLFF	TGCGCCAGCAGCTCGTCCGGGACAAGTAATGAAAAACTGTTTTTT
NA	TRBD1	TRBV7-2	TRBJ1-2	13	CASSRTGRKGYTF	TGTGCCAGCAGCAGGACAGGGAGGAAAGGCTACACCTTC
NA	TRBD1	TRBV7-9	TRBJ2-5	14	CASSLGQGQETQYF	TGTGCCAGCAGCTTAGGACAGGGACAAGAGACCCAGTACTTC
NA	NA	TRBV6-5	TRBJ1-1	11	CASKSNTEAFF	TGTGCCAGCAAAAGCAACACTGAAGCTTTCTTT
NA	NA	TRBV28	TRBJ1-4	14	CASRVRGGREKLFF	TGTGCCAGCAGGGTCAGGGGTGGTCGGGAAAAACTGTTTTTT
NA	TRBD1	TRBV12-5	TRBJ2-5	16	CASGPNRGGMGETQYF	TGTGCTAGTGGTCCCAACCGAGGGGGCATGGGAGAGACCCAGTACTTC
NA	TRBD2	TRBV3-1/TRBV3-2	TRBJ2-1	16	CASSQTSGRVDNEQFF	TGTGCCAGCAGTCAGACTAGCGGGAGGGTCGACAATGAGCAGTTCTTC
NA	NA	TRBV6-5	TRBJ1-4	16	CASSYNGRGRDEKLFF	TGTGCCAGCAGTTATAATGGCCGAGGGAGGGATGAAAAACTGTTTTTT
NA	TRBD1	TRBV5-1	TRBJ1-1	14	CASSPQGAHTEAFF	TGCGCCAGCAGCCCACAGGGGGCTCACACTGAAGCTTTCTTT
NA	TRBD1	TRBV6-4	TRBJ2-7	19	CASSDSGQLREGQGGGQYF	TGTGCCAGCAGTGACTCGGGACAACTACGGGAAGGACAGGGTGGAGGGCAGTACTTC